This paragraph reports one TCR beta chain. Its antigen is as yet unknown. The record originates from a study of cytomegalovirus exposure and HLA in healthy donors. Study findings and constraints: It was about 180 TCR beta chains that were listed as cytomegalovirus-associated. In an earlier analysis, about 87% or about 30%: the productive usage of most TCR beta V segments.

V was clipped by 7 bases and J by 2 bases, with 12 bases between them. The CDR3 length is 14 residues. Germline V CDR1 and CDR2: MNHNY, SVGAGI (reference sequence). With 60 Vbeta and 13 Jbeta primers, the PCR was carried out. Clones were sequenced by immunoSEQ multiplex PCR, and TCRdb holds only the in-frame ones, with some missing. The sample has over 150,000 clones, 80% to 85% seen once. This chain connects TRBV6-6 to TRBJ1-5; possible D gene TRBD1, 5 bases. The sample taken for sequencing was PBMCs. The receptor comes from a human donor in good health. CDR3 sequence: CASTLGGGNQPQHF. In DNA, the CDR3 is TGTGCCAGCACCCTGGGAGGGGGCAATCAGCCCCAGCATTTT.